This TCR beta chain appears in the sequencing data of a study of cytomegalovirus exposure and HLA in healthy donors (TCRdb year 2017). In terms of the full investigation: An earlier analysis of 587 of the donors reported about 300 Gb of sequence data and 90 million to 120 million unique TCR beta sequences obtained from around 190 million T cells. An early release that covered roughly 600 HLA-typed donors contained approximately 300 gigabases of sequencing data and roughly 84 million unique TCR sequences. Of the roughly 400 genotyped donors, roughly 76% were placed in the genetic ancestry cluster associated with self-reported Caucasian donors. The study aimed to test whether cataloging public T cell receptors could reveal signatures of past pathogen exposure. The study profiled the T cell repertoires of around 700 subjects by immunosequencing and related them to cytomegalovirus serostatus. Along with the roughly 700-subject first cohort, a separate validation cohort of around 120 different subjects was used. The study combined high-throughput TCR immunosequencing, statistical association of individual TCRs with disease status, and machine learning to predict cytomegalovirus infection status. A later analysis re-examined previously published TCR beta repertoires from roughly 720 donors and added high-resolution HLA genotyping to investigate patterns of TCR occurrence. The later analysis used no new phenotypic data to find candidate immune exposures, relying instead on TCR beta sequences and their occurrence across donors. An earlier analysis of several hundred of the donors applied high-throughput TCR beta sequencing to assess whether each TCR beta V gene segment acted as functional or pseudogenic. Donor age, sex, ethnicity and CMV serostatus were collected together with the repertoire data. A later genetic analysis used genome-wide SNP genotypes for about 65% of the 666 donors, treating that subset as a discovery cohort. All discovery cohort repertoires had been generated on a single sequencing platform. HLA typing covered class I and class II loci at four-digit resolution. Typing coverage differed by locus: A, B, C, DRB1 and DQB1 were typed in roughly 629-640 donors, DQA1 in approximately 520, DPA1 in roughly 590, and DPB1 in 472. Roughly five DR-DQ haplotypes were treated as single units for association and clustering because of strong linkage in the cohort. Among 398 genotyped donors of the cohort, an average of approximately 230,000 unique TCR beta nucleotide sequences were sequenced per donor, roughly 20% of them non-productive.

Beyond this particular receptor, the publication reports: Some IMGT-functional V segments, including TRBV6-2 and TRBV6-3, could not be distinguished by the 87-base-pair reads and were therefore excluded. According to a later analysis, parvovirus B19, influenza, CMV and Epstein-Barr virus appeared linked to several top co-occurrence clusters. In an earlier analysis of 587 of the donors, most TCR beta V segments appeared in productive rearrangements about 87% or about 30% of the time, broadly matching IMGT annotations. A later analysis found that most CMV-associated TCR beta chains appeared HLA-restricted, with HLA associations seemingly driven largely by CMV exposure. A further reported finding was that TCR beta sequences accurately predicted the HLA-A and HLA-B alleles for most subjects in the first cohort. Because counts were too low, seventeen rarely observed V segments, including chromosome 9 orphons, were excluded from the earlier analysis of several hundred of the donors. V-gene and J-gene trimming of TCR beta chains was associated with a missense DCLRE1C variant in a later genetic analysis, and the association was replicated in an independent cohort. Presence/absence analyses assumed roughly uniform sequencing depth across donors, an assumption that may not hold. Three of the identified cytomegalovirus-associated TCR beta chains were confirmed in vitro to be specific for cytomegalovirus antigens. In the study, approximately 160 TCR beta chains were listed as associated with cytomegalovirus. The classifier was reported to diagnose cytomegalovirus status with high specificity and sensitivity in both the original and validation cohorts. Only TCR beta chains were sequenced in this cohort, and the absence of alpha or paired-chain data limited detectable features. In a later analysis, around 17,000 TCR beta sequences were associated with specific HLA alleles at a false discovery rate of 0.05. Correlated functional status among segregating V segments might reflect linkage disequilibrium, but an unknown experimental factor could not be ruled out. According to the authors, the approach could potentially be generalized to other disease states and immunological phenotypes. Immune exposure information for the cohort was limited to CMV serostatus. According to a later genetic analysis, donors in an Asian-associated ancestry cluster had fewer N-insertions in productive TCRs than the approximately 630-donor mean. Across donors, most TCR sequences were observed very rarely, whereas some public TCRs were present in many individuals. A cluster of highly shared sequence variants was judged likely to be a technical artifact of the sequencing pipeline. Because HLA typing was unavailable for some donors at each locus, only the typed subset was used in association tests. In a later analysis, TCR association rates were found to vary across HLA loci, with the most associated TCRs seen for DRB1 alleles and the fewest for HLA-C alleles. When HLA alleles, especially DR and DQ, strongly co-occurred, TCR associations were difficult to assign to individual alleles. In a later analysis, HLA-associated TCR beta chains were found to be more clonally expanded and to have lower generation probabilities than equally common non-associated chains.

Receptors were amplified or captured by the immunoSEQ multiplex PCR assay. A mixture of 60 forward primers for TCR Vbeta segments and 13 reverse primers for TCR Jbeta segments was used in the multiplex PCR. Amplification of the CDR3 region of rearranged TCR beta genes was performed with a multiplex PCR assay on genomic DNA. The amplified TCR beta libraries were sequenced on the Illumina HiSeq System as 87-base-pair reads. The original pipeline was this. In a later analysis, 77 million or so unique TCR beta chains were counted across the 650 to 700 repertoires, and about 9.9 million of these chains were shared by at least two donors. To remove PCR and sequencing errors, raw reads were error-corrected and collapsed into unique sequences using a nearest-neighbor algorithm that merged closely related sequences. V, D and J gene segments were assigned by aligning CDR3 sequences to IMGT reference sequences. Each retained sequence needed at least a six-nucleotide match to both a V gene segment and a J gene segment. Rearrangements were called productive when the CDR3 lacked stop codons and stayed in frame with V and J; all others were non-productive. Following IMGT convention, CDR3 was defined as the stretch from the second conserved V-encoded cysteine to the conserved J-encoded phenylalanine. The earlier analysis of 500 to 750 of the donors excluded any sequence lacking an unambiguous match to a single V gene segment. An earlier analysis of a few hundred of the donors called V segments functional above 56.7% productive rearrangements and segregating when the between-donor standard deviation exceeded 5%. A statistical classification framework was built to diagnose cytomegalovirus status from the catalog of TCR beta chain sequences. V and J gene assignment, in a later analysis, came from comparing TCR nucleotide sequences with IMGT/GENE-DB human TR gene sequences. A later analysis assigned CDR3 sequences and most-parsimonious VDJ recombination scenarios with the TCRdist pipeline. A later analysis defined each TCR beta chain by its CDR3 amino acid sequence plus V-gene family, and excluded reads lacking a unique V-gene family. To address suspected cross-contamination and a sequencing artifact, a later analysis removed 550 to 750 highly shared, low-generation-probability nucleotide sequences. For each public chain, a later analysis derived a clonal expansion index from normalized ranks of inferred template counts within each repertoire. In a later analysis, generation probabilities were computed with a VDJ recombination model fitted to out-of-frame rearrangements, and the resulting probabilities were checked against IGoR. In a later analysis, hypergeometric tests were used to score TCR-TCR, TCR-HLA and TCR-CMV co-occurrence, with a repertoire-size bias correction applied to TCR pairs. To estimate false discovery rates, a later analysis permuted the HLA or CMV assignments 20 times. In a later analysis, co-occurring TCRs were grouped using DBSCAN, and TCRdist sequence similarity was added for clustering within HLA-allele-positive subsets. Co-occurrence clustering excluded repertoires with fewer than 30,000 or more than 120,000 public chains, plus five with anomalous nucleotide sharing. The immuneACCESS repertoire file appears here via TCRdb, limited to in-frame rearrangements. These files lack a portion of the clones; in checked studies, under half of the deficit traces to unresolved V genes, and the cause of the others is not known. D and trimming come from the DNA, and the V and J calls and clone size come from that table. This sample lists 55,000 to 80,000 clones; roughly 74% were detected once. The top ten constitute about a fifth of the sample.

The cohort comprised more than 550 healthy bone marrow donors. Cohort members were all nominally healthy when sampled, although unrecorded immune exposures were likely present. The donor was CMV seropositive and belonged to the group of 250 to 300 seropositive cohort members. A peripheral blood sample was provided by each donor, and peripheral blood mononuclear cells were used for TCR beta sequencing. The Qiagen DNeasy Blood Extraction Kit was used to extract genomic DNA from the blood cell samples. Concerning this clone itself: Its binding antigen is unknown. Base qualities are not recorded, but no much larger clone differs from it by a single base.

The germline V gene specifies ENHRY as CDR1 and SYGVKD as CDR2. At the junction V is shortened by 2 bases and J by 2 bases, with 13 bases in between. The CDR3 spans 16 residues, from the cysteine through the phenylalanine. The retained sequence is limited to the CDR3, 48 bases, with the frame set at the first base. This chain joins TRBV10-3 to TRBJ2-4; the D region possibly corresponds to TRBD2 (7 bases align). This sequence was found in a woman aged 25 to 39 in good health and CMV-seropositive. Input material: PBMCs. The DNA sequence reads TGTGCCATCAGTGAGCAGGGAGGGGGGACCAAAAACATTCAGTACTTC. The resulting protein is CAISEQGGGTKNIQYF.